The 19 T cell receptor beta chains in this list originate from one sample, sequenced in a study of blood T cell repertoires in COVID-19. Clones were read by immunoSEQ multiplex PCR, and TCRdb kept only the in-frame ones, dropping some. The sample includes tens of thousands of clones, less than 85% of them seen just once. Sequencing was performed on peripheral blood. The receptor source for this set is a human donor in a cohort sampled during active COVID-19.

There are a few counts of this clone. The chain uses TRBV7-9 and TRBJ2-7; a weak D match, TRBD1 (5 bases). Germline CDR1 reads SEHNR; CDR2 reads FQNEAQ (reference sequence). The V and J ends lost 4 bases and 0 bases respectively, with 16 bases between them. The CDR3 length is 16 residues. As DNA, the CDR3 is TGTGCCAGCAGCTCCGACACTGGACACAGCTCCTACGAGCAGTACTTC. This codes for CASSSDTGHSSYEQYF.

The chain is built from TRBV13 and TRBJ2-2; 8 bases align to TRBD2. After removal of 5 bases from V and 1 base from J, the junction contained 3 bases not matched to a gene. Germline CDR1 reads PRHDT; CDR2 reads FYEKMQ (reference sequence). CDR3 length: 15 amino acids. CDR3 in DNA: TGTGCCAGCAGCGAGCGGGGGCGGAACACCGGGGAGCTGTTTTTT. Translation gives CASSERGRNTGELFF.

This clone was observed once. The CDR3 coding sequence is TGTGCCAGTAGCGGACTAGCGGGGGGCCCCGATACGCAGTATTTT. It yields the protein CASSGLAGGPDTQYF. This chain links TRBV19 with TRBJ2-3, with TRBD2 matching 14 bases. With 6 bases clipped from V and 6 bases from J, the junction kept 5 bases outside the gene matches. The CDR3 spans 15 residues. Per germline, CDR1 LNHDA and CDR2 SQIVND (reference sequence).

In its sample, this clone was seen a few times. J is TRBJ2-1 and V is TRBV11-2; a possible D gene is TRBD1 (6 bases). Germline V gene lookup returns CDR1 SGHAT and CDR2 FQNNGV. Trimming took 4 bases from V and 0 from J, leaving 13 bases between them. The CDR3 is made up of 16 amino acids. CDR3 sequence: CASSSRGAGSYNEQFF. The DNA for the CDR3 is TGTGCCAGCAGCTCCAGGGGTGCCGGCTCCTACAATGAGCAGTTCTTC.

The genes are TRBV6-6 and TRBJ2-2; TRBD2 might be the D (5 bases). This CDR3 comprises 15 residues. The V and J ends lost 2 bases and 5 bases respectively, with 12 bases between them. The germline V gene has CDR1 MNHNY and CDR2 SVGAGI (reference sequence). CDR3 protein: CASSYIGVGTGELFF. In DNA, the CDR3 is TGTGCCAGCAGTTACATCGGGGTGGGGACCGGGGAGCTGTTTTTT.

This chain uses TRBV9 with TRBJ1-1; maybe TRBD1 (6 bases). CDR1 is SGDLS and CDR2 is YYNGEE in the germline V gene. The CDR3 runs to 15 residues. V lost 0 bases and J 3 bases, leaving 12 bases between the germline ends. DNA of the CDR3: TGTGCCAGCAGCGTAGGGCTGGGGGCGGACACTGAAGCTTTCTTT. It yields the protein CASSVGLGADTEAFF.

The genes are TRBV27 and TRBJ1-2; a possible D gene is TRBD1 (6 bases). Looked up from germline, CDR1 is MNHEY and CDR2 is SMNVEV (reference sequence). Trimming left V 9 bases short and J 4 bases short, with 12 bases between. The CDR3 has 12 residues. CDR3 in amino acids: CASRDTVYGYTF. The CDR3 coding sequence is TGTGCCAGTCGGGACACCGTCTATGGCTACACCTTC.

With regard to this clone: An end of the junction does not agree with germline; a read error may underlie this. This chain uses TRBV5-1 with TRBJ2-7; 9 nucleotides align to TRBD1. CDR3 length equals 15 residues. CDR1 is SGHRS, CDR2 YFSETQ, per germline. CDR3 region: CASSLAGTGFSEEYF. In DNA, the CDR3 is TGCGCCAGCAGCTTGGCCGGGACAGGGTTCTCCGAGGAGTACTTC.

This clone was seen just once. The chain couples TRBV15 to TRBJ2-3; 7 bases match TRBD1. The ends lost 4 bases at V and 4 bases at J; junction bases unmatched: 17. Germline V gene sequence: CDR1 LNHNV, CDR2 YYDKDF (reference sequence). The CDR3 extends over 18 amino acids. Here the CDR3 reads CATSTPQGRLGRADTQYF. The CDR3 region has the DNA TGTGCCACCAGCACCCCACAGGGGCGGCTGGGCCGGGCAGATACGCAGTATTTT.

The chain carries TRBV7-8 and TRBJ2-7; 11 bases fit TRBD1. J gave up 6 bases and V 5 bases, and 9 bases lay outside the gene matches. The CDR3 is made up of 15 amino acids. Per the germline V gene, CDR1 is SGHVS and CDR2 is FQNEAQ. The CDR3 DNA sequence: TGTGCCAGCAGCCCCCAACGGACAGGGGGCTCCGAGCAGTACTTC. Translation gives CASSPQRTGGSEQYF.

This clone was detected a few times. The chain carries TRBV19 and TRBJ1-2, with 8 bases identical to TRBD1. CDR3 length: 15 amino acids. CDR1 and CDR2 from the germline V gene are LNHDA and SQIVND (reference sequence). The J segment lost 4 bases and the V segment lost 9 bases, leaving 13 bases of the junction unmatched. This CDR3 is CASDNNRGGVYGYTF. The CDR3 DNA follows: TGTGCCAGCGACAACAACAGGGGGGGCGTCTATGGCTACACCTTC. Supplemented by reference TRBV19 and TRBJ1-2, the full variable domain reads DGGITQSPKYLFRKEGQNVTLSCEQNLNHDAMYWYRQDPGQGLRLIYYSQIVNDFQKGDIAEGYSVSREKKESFPLTVTSAQKNPTAFYLCASDNNRGGVYGYTFGSGTRLTVV.

This clone showed up just once. A read error may produce the germline difference seen at one junction end. The chain is built from TRBV2 and TRBJ2-4; no clear D. CDR3 size: 15 residues. Per the germline V gene, CDR1 is SNHLY and CDR2 is FYNNEI. The CDR3 bases are TGTGCCAGCAGGGAAGCGAGAACCCTCAAAAACATTCAGTACTTC. It codes for CASREARTLKNIQYF. The full variable domain, in which reference TRBV2 and TRBJ2-4 provide the parts outside the CDR3, is EPEVTQTPSHQVTQMGQEVILRCVPISNHLYFYWYRQILGQKVEFLVSFYNNEISEKSEIFDDQFSVERPDGSNFTLKIRSTKLEDSAMYFCASREARTLKNIQYFGAGTRLSVL.

The chain uses TRBV4-3 and TRBJ2-7, with a tentative D call TRBD2 (7 bases). CDR1 and CDR2 (germline): LGHNA, YSLEER. The CDR3 is made up of 15 amino acids. Trimming pared 0 bases from V and 0 bases from J, leaving 9 bases between. CDR3 loop: CASSQDGGASYEQYF. The CDR3, as DNA: TGCGCCAGCAGCCAAGATGGGGGGGCCTCCTACGAGCAGTACTTC.

This chain connects TRBV9 to TRBJ2-2; no clear D. The CDR3 contains 16 residues. With 0 bases removed from V and 3 bases from J, the gap between germline ends came to 12 bases. CDR1 and CDR2 from the germline V gene are SGDLS and YYNGEE. The DNA for the CDR3 is TGTGCCAGCAGCGTAGGATGGGCAGCCTACACCGGGGAGCTGTTTTTT. It is translated as CASSVGWAAYTGELFF.

V is TRBV7-2 and J is TRBJ2-7, with D tentatively TRBD2 (5 bases). The germline gives CDR1 SGHTA, CDR2 FQGNSA. V lost 1 base, J lost 5 bases, and 12 bases lay in between. The CDR3 extends over 14 amino acids. In DNA form, the CDR3 reads TGTGCCAGCAGCTTAGGTCTAGCCTTTGACGAGCAGTACTTC. As protein: CASSLGLAFDEQYF.

The chain is built from TRBV5-1 and TRBJ1-2; perhaps TRBD1 as D (6 bases). The CDR3 totals 16 residues. Germline V gene data show CDR1 as SGHRS and CDR2 as YFSETQ. V lost 4 bases and J 4 bases, leaving 20 bases between the germline ends. CDR3 residues: CASSPSGTPGVYGYTF. In DNA, the CDR3 is TGCGCCAGCAGCCCTTCCGGGACACCAGGAGTCTATGGCTACACCTTC.

This clone showed up just a few times. The chain uses TRBV6-2 or TRBV6-3 and TRBJ2-7; possibly TRBD1 for D (6 bases). Between the trimmed V and J ends, which lost 4 bases and 2 bases, there was a span of 15 bases. The V gene's germline CDR1 is MNHEY and CDR2 SVGEGT. The CDR3 loop spans 15 amino acids. The CDR3 loop is CASSSQRTVTYEQYF. The CDR3 coding sequence is TGTGCCAGCAGTTCCCAACGGACAGTTACCTACGAGCAGTACTTC.

The V call is TRBV10-1, the J call TRBJ2-5; 9 nucleotides align to TRBD2. The CDR3 runs to 15 residues. The ends lost 4 bases at V and 1 base at J; junction bases unmatched: 4. CDR1 and CDR2 (germline): WNHNN, SYGVQD (reference sequence). The CDR3 sequence is CASSASGGPQETQYF. CDR3 nucleotide sequence: TGCGCCAGCAGTGCGAGCGGGGGGCCCCAAGAGACCCAGTACTTC.

The J gene is TRBJ2-3, the V gene TRBV4-2; 12 nucleotides agree with TRBD2. The CDR3 runs 17 residues. Losses at the gene ends were 4 bases for V and 3 bases for J; bases not matched to a gene: 8. The germline gives CDR1 LGHNA, CDR2 YNFKEQ. CDR3 in amino acids: CASSPLVTSGGTDTQYF. The CDR3 coding sequence is TGTGCCAGCAGCCCCCTCGTCACTAGCGGGGGGACAGATACGCAGTATTTT.